A single TCR beta chain is shown here with its context. The CDR3 totals 14 residues. Germline assignment: CDR1 SGHKS and CDR2 YYEKEE (reference sequence). J lost 4 bases, V lost 0 bases, and 4 bases had no gene match. The data derive from a study of blood T cell repertoires in COVID-19. Assay used: immunoSEQ multiplex PCR; TCRdb lists only in-frame clones, some missing. The sample holds roughly 99,000 clones; 84% are singletons and the top ten take around 4.4%. Sequencing was performed on peripheral blood. V usage is TRBV5-5 and J usage is TRBJ2-7; TRBD2 matches at 7 bases. The clonotype comes from a human donor in a cohort sampled during active COVID-19. CDR3 sequence (DNA): TGTGCCAGCAGCTTGGGCGGGAGTATTTACGAGCAGTACTTC. Translating gives CASSLGGSIYEQYF.